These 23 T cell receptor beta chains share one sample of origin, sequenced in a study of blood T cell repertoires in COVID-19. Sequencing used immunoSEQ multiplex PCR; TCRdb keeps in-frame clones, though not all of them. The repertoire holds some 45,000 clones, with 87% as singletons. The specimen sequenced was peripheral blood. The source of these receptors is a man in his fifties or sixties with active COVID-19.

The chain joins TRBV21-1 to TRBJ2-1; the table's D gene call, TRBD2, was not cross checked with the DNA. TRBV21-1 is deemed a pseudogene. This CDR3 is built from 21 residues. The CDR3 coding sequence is TGTGCCAGCAGCAAAGCAACACTCGGGACTAGCGGGAGAGCTGTCTACAATGAGCAGTTCTTC. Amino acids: CASSKATLGTSGRAVYNEQFF.

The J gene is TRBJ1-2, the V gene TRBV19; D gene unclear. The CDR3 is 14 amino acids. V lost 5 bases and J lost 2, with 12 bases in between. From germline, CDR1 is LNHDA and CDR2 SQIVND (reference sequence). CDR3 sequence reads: CASSGSRENYGYTF. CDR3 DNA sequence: TGTGCCAGTAGTGGGAGTAGGGAGAACTATGGCTACACCTTC.

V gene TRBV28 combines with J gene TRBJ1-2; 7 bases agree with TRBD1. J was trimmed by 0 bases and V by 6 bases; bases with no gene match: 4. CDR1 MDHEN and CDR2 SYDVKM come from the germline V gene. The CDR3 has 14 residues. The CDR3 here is CASSRDRANYGYTF. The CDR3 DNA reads TGTGCCAGCAGCCGGGACAGAGCTAACTATGGCTACACCTTC.

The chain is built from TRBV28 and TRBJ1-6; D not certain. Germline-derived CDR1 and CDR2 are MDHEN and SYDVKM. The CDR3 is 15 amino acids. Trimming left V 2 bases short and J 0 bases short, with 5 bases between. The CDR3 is CASSLTSSYNSPLHF. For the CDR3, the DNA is TGTGCCAGCAGTTTAACAAGCTCCTATAATTCACCCCTCCACTTT. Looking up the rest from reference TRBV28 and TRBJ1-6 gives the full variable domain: DVKVTQSSRYLVKRTGEKVFLECVQDMDHENMFWYRQDPGLGLRLIYFSYDVKMKEKGDIPEGYSVSREKKERFSLILESASTNQTSMYLCASSLTSSYNSPLHFGNGTRLTVT.

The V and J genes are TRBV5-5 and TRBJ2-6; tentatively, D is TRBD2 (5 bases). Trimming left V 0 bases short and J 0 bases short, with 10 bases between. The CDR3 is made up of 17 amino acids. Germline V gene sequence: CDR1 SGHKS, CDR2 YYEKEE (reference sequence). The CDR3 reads CASSLGAGHSGANVLTF. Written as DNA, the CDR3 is TGTGCCAGCAGCTTGGGGGCGGGCCACTCTGGGGCCAACGTCCTGACTTTC.

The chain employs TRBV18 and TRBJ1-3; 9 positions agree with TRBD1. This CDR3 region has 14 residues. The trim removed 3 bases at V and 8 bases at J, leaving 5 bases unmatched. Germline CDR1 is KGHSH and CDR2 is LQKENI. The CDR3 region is CASSPSGQGHTIYF. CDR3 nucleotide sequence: TGTGCCAGCTCACCCTCGGGACAGGGTCACACCATATATTTT.

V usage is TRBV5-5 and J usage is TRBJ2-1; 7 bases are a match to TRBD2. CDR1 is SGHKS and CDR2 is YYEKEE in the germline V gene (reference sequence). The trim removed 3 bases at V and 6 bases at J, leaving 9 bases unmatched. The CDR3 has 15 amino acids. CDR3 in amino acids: CASSSAGRLINEQFF. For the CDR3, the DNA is TGTGCCAGCAGCTCAGCGGGGAGGCTGATCAATGAGCAGTTCTTC.

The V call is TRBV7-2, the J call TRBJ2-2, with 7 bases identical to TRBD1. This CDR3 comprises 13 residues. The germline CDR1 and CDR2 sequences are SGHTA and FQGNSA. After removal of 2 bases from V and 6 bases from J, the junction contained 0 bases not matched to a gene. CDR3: CASSLQGAGELFF. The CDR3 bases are TGTGCCAGCAGCTTACAGGGGGCCGGGGAGCTGTTTTTT.

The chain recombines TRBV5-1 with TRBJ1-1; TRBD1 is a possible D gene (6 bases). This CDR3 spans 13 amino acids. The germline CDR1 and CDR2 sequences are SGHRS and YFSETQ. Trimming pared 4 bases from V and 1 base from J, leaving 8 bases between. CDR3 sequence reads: CASSLQGNTEAFF. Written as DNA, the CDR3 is TGCGCCAGCAGCCTACAGGGGAACACTGAAGCTTTCTTT.

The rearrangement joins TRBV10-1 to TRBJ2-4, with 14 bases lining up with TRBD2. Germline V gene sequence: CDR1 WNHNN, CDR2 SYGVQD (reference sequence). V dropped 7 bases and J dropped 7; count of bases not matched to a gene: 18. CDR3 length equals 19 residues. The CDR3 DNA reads TGCGCCAGCAAAGAACACGGACTAGCGGGAGGAGGAGGGGCGAACATTCAGTACTTC. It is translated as CASKEHGLAGGGGANIQYF.

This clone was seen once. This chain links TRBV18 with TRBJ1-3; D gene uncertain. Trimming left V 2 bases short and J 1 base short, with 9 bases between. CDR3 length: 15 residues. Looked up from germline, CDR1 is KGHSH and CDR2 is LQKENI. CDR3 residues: CASSPKQSSGNTIYF. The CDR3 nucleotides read TGTGCCAGCTCACCAAAACAGTCATCTGGAAACACCATATATTTT. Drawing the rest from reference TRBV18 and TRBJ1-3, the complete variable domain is NAGVMQNPRHLVRRRGQEARLRCSPMKGHSHVYWYRQLPEEGLKFMVYLQKENIIDESGMPKERFSAEFPKEGPSILRIQQVVRGDSAAYFCASSPKQSSGNTIYFGEGSWLTVV.

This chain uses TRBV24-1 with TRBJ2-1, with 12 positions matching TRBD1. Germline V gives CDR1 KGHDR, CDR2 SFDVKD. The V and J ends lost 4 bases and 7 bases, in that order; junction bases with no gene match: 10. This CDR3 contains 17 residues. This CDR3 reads CATSERDRGRTLNEQFF. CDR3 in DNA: TGTGCCACCAGTGAAAGGGACAGGGGGCGGACCCTAAATGAGCAGTTCTTC.

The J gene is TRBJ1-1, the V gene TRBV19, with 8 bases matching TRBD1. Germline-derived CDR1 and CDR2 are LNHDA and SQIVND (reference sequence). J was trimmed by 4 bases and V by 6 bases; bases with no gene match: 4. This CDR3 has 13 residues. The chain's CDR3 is CASSDRGGTEAFF. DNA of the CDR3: TGTGCCAGTAGCGACAGGGGCGGCACTGAAGCTTTCTTT.

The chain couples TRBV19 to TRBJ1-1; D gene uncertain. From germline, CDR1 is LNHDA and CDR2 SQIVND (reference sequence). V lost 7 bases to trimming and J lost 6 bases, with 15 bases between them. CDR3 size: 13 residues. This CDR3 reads CASNLGRFAEAFF. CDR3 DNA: TGTGCCAGTAACCTGGGGAGGTTCGCTGAAGCTTTCTTT.

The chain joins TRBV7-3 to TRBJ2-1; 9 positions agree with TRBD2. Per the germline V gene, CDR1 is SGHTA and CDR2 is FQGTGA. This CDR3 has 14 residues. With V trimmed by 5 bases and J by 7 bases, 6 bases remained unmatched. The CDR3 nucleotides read TGTGCCAGCAGCCCGGGACTAGCTGTGAATGAGCAGTTCTTC. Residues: CASSPGLAVNEQFF.

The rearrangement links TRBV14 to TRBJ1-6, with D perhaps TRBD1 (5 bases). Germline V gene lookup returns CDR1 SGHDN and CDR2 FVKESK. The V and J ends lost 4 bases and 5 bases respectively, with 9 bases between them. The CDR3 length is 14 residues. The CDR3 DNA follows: TGTGCCAGCAGCCGGACACACGATAATTCACCCCTCCACTTT. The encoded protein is CASSRTHDNSPLHF.

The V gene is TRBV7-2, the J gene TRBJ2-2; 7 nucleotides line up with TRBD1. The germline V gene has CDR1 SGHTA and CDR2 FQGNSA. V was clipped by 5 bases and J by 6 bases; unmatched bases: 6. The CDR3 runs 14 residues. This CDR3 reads CASSPRGQAGELFF. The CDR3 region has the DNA TGTGCCAGCAGCCCCCGAGGACAGGCCGGGGAGCTGTTTTTT.

CDR3 in amino acids: CATSRDRDTGELFF. The CDR3 nucleotides are TGTGCCACCAGCCGGGACAGGGACACCGGGGAGCTGTTTTTT. The gene calls are TRBV24-1 and TRBJ2-2, with TRBD1 matching over 9 bases. The CDR3 runs 14 residues. Losses at the gene ends were 7 bases for V and 3 bases for J; bases not matched to a gene: 2. Per germline, CDR1 KGHDR and CDR2 SFDVKD.

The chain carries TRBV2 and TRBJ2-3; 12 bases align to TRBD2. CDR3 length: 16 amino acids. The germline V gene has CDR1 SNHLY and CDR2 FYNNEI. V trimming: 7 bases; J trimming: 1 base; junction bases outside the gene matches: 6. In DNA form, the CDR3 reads TGTGCCAGCAAACTACTAGCGGGGGGTCGCACAGATACGCAGTATTTT. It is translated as CASKLLAGGRTDTQYF.

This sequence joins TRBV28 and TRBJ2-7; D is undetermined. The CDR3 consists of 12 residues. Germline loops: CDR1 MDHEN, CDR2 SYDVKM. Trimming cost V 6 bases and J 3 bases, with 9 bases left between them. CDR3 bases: TGTGCCAGCAGCGTTACTTACTACGAGCAGTACTTC. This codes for CASSVTYYEQYF.

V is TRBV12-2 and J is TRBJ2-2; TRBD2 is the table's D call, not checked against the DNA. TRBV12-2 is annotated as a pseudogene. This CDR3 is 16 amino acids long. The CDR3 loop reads CASPMIAGGPSGELFF. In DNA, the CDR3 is TGTGCAAGTCCCATGATAGCGGGAGGGCCGAGCGGGGAGCTGTTTTTT.

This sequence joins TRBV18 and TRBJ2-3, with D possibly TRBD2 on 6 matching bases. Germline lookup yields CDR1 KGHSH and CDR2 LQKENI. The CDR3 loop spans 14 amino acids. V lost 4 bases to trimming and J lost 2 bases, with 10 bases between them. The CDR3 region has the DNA TGTGCCAGCTCACTTGGCGGGGTCACAGATACGCAGTATTTT. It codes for CASSLGGVTDTQYF. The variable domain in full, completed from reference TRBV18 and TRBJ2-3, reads NAGVMQNPRHLVRRRGQEARLRCSPMKGHSHVYWYRQLPEEGLKFMVYLQKENIIDESGMPKERFSAEFPKEGPSILRIQQVVRGDSAAYFCASSLGGVTDTQYFGPGTRLTVL.

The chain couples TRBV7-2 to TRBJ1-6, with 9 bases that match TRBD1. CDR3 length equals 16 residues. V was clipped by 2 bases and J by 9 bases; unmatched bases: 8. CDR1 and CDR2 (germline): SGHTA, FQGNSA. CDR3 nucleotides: TGTGCCAGCAGCTTAACCGGGACAGGGTTACTTTCACCCCTCCACTTT. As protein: CASSLTGTGLLSPLHF.